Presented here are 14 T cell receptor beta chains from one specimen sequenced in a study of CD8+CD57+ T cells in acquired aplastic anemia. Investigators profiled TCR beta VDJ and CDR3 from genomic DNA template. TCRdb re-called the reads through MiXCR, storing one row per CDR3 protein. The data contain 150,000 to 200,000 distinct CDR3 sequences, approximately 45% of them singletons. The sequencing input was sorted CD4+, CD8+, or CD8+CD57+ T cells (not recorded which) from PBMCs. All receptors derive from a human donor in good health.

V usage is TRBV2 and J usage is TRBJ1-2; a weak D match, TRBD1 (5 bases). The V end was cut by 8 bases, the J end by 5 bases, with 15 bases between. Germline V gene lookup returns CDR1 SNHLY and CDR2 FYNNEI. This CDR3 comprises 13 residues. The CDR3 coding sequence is TGTGCCAGCCGCGGGGGGTTCCCTTATGGCTACACCTTC. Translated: CASRGGFPYGYTF.

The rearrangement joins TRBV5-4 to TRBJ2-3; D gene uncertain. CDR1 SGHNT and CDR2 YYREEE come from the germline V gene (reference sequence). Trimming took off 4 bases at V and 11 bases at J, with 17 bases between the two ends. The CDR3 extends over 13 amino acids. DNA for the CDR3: TGTGCCAGCAGCCGAAGCTCCTACAATGAGCAGTATTTT. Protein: CASSRSSYNEQYF.

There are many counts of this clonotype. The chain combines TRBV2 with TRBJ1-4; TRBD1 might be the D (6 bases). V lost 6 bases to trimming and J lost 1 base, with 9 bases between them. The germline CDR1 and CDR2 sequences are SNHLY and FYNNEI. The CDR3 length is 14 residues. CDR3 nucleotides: TGTGCCAGCAGGGACAGCGTAACTAATGAAAAACTGTTTTTT. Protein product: CASRDSVTNEKLFF.

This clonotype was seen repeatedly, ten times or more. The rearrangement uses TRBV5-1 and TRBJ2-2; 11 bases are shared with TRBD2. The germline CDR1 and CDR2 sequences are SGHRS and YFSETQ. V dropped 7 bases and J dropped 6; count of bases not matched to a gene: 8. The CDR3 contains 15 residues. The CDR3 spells CASHLLAGGSGELFF. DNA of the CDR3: TGCGCCAGCCATCTCCTAGCGGGAGGCTCCGGGGAGCTGTTTTTT.

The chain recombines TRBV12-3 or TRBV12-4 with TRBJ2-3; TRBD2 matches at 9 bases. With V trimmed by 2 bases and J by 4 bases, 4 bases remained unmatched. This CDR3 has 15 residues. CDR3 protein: CASSLLGGGADTQYF. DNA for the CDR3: TGTGCCAGCAGTTTACTGGGCGGGGGGGCAGATACGCAGTATTTT.

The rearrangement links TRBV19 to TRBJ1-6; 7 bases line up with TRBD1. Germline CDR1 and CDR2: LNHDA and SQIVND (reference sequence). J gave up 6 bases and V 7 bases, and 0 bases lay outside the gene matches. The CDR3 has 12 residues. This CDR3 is CASTGGNSPLHF. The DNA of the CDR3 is TGTGCCAGTACAGGGGGTAATTCACCCCTCCACTTT.

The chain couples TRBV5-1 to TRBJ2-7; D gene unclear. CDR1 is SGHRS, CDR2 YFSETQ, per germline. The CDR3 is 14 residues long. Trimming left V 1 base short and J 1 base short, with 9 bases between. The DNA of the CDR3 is TGCGCCAGCAGCTTGCGGAGTTCTTCCTACGAGCAGTACTTC. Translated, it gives CASSLRSSSYEQYF.

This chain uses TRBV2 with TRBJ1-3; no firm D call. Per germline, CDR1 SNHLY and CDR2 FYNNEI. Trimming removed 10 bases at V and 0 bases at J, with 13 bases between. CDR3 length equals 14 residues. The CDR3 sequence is CATTPEYSGNTIYF. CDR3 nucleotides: TGTGCCACCACACCGGAGTACTCTGGAAACACCATATATTTT.

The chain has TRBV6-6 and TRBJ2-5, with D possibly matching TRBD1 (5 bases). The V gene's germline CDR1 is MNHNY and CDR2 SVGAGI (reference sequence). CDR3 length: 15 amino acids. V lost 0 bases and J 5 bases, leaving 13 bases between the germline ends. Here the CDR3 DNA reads TGTGCCAGCAGTTACTCGTCAGGGTATTGGGAGACCCAGTACTTC. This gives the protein CASSYSSGYWETQYF.

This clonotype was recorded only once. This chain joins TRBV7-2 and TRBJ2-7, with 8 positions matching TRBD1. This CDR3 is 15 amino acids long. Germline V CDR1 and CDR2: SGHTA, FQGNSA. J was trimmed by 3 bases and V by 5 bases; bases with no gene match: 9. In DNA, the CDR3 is TGTGCCAGCAGCCCAACTTGGACAGGGCTCTACGAGCAGTACTTC. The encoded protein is CASSPTWTGLYEQYF. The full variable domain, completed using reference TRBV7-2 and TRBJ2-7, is GAGVSQSPSNKVTEKGKDVELRCDPISGHTALYWYRQSLGQGLEFLIYFQGNSAPDKSGLPSDRFSAERTGGSVSTLTIQRTQQEDSAVYLCASSPTWTGLYEQYFGPGTRLTVT.

The chain's CDR3 is CAFERGETAARGGYTF. CDR3 coding DNA: TGTGCCTTCGAGCGGGGGGAGACAGCAGCTCGGGGAGGCTACACCTTC. The genes are TRBV30 and TRBJ1-2; D is perhaps TRBD1 (5 bases). CDR3 length: 16 amino acids. CDR1 GTSNPN and CDR2 SVGIG come from the germline V gene (reference sequence). The V end lost 7 bases, the J end lost 8 bases, and 29 bases lay between the germline ends.

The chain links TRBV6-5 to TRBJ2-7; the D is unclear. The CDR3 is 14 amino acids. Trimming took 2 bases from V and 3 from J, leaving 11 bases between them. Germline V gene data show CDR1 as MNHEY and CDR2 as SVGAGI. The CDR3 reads CASSYEGVYYEQYF. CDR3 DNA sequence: TGTGCCAGCAGTTACGAAGGAGTATACTACGAGCAGTACTTC.

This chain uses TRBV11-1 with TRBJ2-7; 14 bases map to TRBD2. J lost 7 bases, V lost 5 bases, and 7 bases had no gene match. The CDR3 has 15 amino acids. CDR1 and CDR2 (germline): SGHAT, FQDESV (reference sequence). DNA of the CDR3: TGTGCCAGCAGCCTCGGGACTAGCGGGAGAGGGGAGCAGTACTTC. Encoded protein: CASSLGTSGRGEQYF.

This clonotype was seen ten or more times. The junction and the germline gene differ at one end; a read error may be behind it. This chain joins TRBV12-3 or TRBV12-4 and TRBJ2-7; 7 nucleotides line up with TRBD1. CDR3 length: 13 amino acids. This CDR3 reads CASSFGLQGNHHF. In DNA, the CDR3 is TGTGCCAGCAGTTTTGGTCTACAGGGGAATCACCACTTC.